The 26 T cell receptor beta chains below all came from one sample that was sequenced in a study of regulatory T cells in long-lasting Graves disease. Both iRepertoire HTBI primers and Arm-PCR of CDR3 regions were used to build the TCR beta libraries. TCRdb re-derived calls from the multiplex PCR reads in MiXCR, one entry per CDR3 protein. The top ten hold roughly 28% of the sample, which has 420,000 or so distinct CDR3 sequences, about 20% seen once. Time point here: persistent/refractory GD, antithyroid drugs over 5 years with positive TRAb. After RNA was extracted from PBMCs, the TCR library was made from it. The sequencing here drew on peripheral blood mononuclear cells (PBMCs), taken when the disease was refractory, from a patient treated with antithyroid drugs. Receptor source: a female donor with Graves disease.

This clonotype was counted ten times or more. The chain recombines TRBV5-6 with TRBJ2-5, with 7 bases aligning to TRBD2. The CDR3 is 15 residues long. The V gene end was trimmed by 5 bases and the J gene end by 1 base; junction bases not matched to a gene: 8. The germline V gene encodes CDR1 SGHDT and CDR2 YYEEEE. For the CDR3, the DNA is TGTGCCAGCAGATTCCTGGGAGGGGCCCAAGAGACCCAGTACTTC. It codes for CASRFLGGAQETQYF. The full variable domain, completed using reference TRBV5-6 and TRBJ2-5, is DAGVTQSPTHLIKTRGQQVTLRCSPKSGHDTVSWYQQALGQGPQFIFQYYEEEERQRGNFPDRFSGHQFPNYSSELNVNALLLGDSALYLCASRFLGGAQETQYFGPGTRLLVL.

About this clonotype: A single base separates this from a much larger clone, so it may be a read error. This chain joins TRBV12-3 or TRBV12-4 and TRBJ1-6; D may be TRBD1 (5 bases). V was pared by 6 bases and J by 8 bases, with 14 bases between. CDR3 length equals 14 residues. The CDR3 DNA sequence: TGTGCCAGCAGCATACAGGAAGTAGATTCACCCCTCCACTTT. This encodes CASSIQEVDSPLHF.

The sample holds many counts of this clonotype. CDR3 residues: CASSSWTSNYEQYF. As DNA, the CDR3 is TGTGCCAGCAGTTCCTGGACTAGCAACTACGAGCAGTACTTC. The rearrangement links TRBV27 to TRBJ2-7; 8 bases fit TRBD2. Per the germline V gene, CDR1 is MNHEY and CDR2 is SMNVEV (reference sequence). V gave up 4 bases and J gave up 3 bases; unmatched junction bases: 5. The CDR3 covers 14 residues.

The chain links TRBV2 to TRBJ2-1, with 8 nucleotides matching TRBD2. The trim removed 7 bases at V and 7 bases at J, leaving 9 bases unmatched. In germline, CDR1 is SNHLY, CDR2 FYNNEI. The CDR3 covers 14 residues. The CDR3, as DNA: TGTGCCAGCACGGAAGCGGGAGAGGGGAATGAGCAGTTCTTC. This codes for CASTEAGEGNEQFF.

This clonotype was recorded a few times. CDR3: CSARQVGSNNEQFF. CDR3 DNA: TGCAGTGCTAGGCAAGTGGGCTCGAATAATGAGCAGTTCTTC. This rearrangement joins TRBV20-1 to TRBJ2-1; D not resolved. Germline CDR1 is DFQATT and CDR2 is SNEGSKA (reference sequence). The length of the CDR3 is 14 residues. V was clipped by 3 bases and J by 7 bases, with 16 bases between them.

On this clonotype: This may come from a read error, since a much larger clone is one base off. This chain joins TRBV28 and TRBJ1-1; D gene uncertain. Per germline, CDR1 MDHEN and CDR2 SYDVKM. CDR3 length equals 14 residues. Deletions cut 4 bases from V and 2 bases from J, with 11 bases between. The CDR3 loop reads CASSSWAGNTEAFF. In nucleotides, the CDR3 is TGTGCCAGCAGTTCTTGGGCAGGCAACACTGAAGCTTTCTTT. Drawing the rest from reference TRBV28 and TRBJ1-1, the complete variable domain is DVKVTQSSRYLVKRTGEKVFLECVQDMDHENMFWYRQDPGLGLRLIYFSYDVKMKEKGDIPEGYSVSREKKERFSLILESASTNQTSMYLCASSSWAGNTEAFFGQGTRLTVV.

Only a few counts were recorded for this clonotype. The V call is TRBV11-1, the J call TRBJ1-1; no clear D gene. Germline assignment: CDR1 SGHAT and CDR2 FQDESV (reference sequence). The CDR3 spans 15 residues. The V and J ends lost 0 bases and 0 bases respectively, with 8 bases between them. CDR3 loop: CASSLAEGLNTEAFF. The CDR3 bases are TGTGCCAGCAGCTTAGCAGAAGGGTTGAACACTGAAGCTTTCTTT.

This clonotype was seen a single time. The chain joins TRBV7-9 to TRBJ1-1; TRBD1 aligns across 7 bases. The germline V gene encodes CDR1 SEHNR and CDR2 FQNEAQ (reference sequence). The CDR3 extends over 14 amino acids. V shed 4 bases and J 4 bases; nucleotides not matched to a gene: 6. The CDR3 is CASSSTGPVTEAFF. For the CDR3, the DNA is TGTGCCAGCAGCTCGACAGGGCCGGTCACTGAAGCTTTCTTT.

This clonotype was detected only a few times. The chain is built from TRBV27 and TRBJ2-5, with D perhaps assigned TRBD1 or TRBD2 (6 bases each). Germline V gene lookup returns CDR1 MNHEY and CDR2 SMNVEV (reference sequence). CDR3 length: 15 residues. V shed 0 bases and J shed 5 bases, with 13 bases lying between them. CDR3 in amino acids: CASSLSGAGGETQYF. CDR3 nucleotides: TGTGCCAGCAGTTTATCGGGGGCAGGAGGGGAGACCCAGTACTTC.

Here the CDR3 DNA reads TGTGCCAGCACTGACCCCAGCGGCTACGAGCAGTACTTC. Protein sequence: CASTDPSGYEQYF. The genes are TRBV28 and TRBJ2-7; D may be TRBD2 (5 bases). The V gene's germline CDR1 is MDHEN and CDR2 SYDVKM. The V gene lost 7 bases and the J gene lost 3 bases, with 13 bases spanning the gap. The CDR3 is made up of 13 amino acids.

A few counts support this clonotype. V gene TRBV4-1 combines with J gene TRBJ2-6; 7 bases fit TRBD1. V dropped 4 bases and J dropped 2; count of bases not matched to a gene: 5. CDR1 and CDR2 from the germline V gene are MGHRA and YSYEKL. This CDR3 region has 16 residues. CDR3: CASSPRQGAGANVLTF. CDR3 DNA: TGCGCCAGCAGCCCCCGTCAGGGGGCTGGGGCCAACGTCCTGACTTTC.

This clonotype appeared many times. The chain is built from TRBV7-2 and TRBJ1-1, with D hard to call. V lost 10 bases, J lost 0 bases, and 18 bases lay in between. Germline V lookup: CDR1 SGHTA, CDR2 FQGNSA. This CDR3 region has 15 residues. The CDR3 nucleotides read TGTGCCACGCCTTTCGGTCAGGTCGTGAACACTGAAGCTTTCTTT. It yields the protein CATPFGQVVNTEAFF.

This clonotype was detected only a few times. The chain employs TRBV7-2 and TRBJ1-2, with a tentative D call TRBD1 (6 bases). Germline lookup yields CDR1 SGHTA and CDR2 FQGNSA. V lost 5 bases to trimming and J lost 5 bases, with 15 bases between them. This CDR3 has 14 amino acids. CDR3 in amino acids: CASSRGQGFYGYTF. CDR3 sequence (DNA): TGTGCCAGCAGCCGGGGGCAGGGGTTTTATGGCTACACCTTC.

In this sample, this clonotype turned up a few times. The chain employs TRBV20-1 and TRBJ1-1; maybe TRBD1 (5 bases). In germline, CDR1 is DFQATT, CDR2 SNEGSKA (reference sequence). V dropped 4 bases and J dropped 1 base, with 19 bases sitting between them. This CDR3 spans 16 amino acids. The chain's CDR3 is CSAKQFNFGANTEAFF. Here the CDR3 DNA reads TGCAGTGCTAAGCAATTTAACTTCGGGGCGAACACTGAAGCTTTCTTT.

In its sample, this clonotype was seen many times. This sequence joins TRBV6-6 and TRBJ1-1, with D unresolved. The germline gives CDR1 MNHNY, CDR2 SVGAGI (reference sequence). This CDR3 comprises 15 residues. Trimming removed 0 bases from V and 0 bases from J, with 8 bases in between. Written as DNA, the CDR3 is TGTGCCAGCAGTTACTCGTGGGATATGAACACTGAAGCTTTCTTT. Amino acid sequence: CASSYSWDMNTEAFF.

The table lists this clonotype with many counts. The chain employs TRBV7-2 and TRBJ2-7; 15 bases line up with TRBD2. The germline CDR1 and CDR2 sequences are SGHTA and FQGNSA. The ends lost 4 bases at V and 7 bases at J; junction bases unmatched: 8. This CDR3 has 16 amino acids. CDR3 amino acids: CASSWTGTSGRREQYF. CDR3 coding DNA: TGTGCCAGCAGCTGGACCGGGACTAGCGGGAGGAGGGAGCAGTACTTC.

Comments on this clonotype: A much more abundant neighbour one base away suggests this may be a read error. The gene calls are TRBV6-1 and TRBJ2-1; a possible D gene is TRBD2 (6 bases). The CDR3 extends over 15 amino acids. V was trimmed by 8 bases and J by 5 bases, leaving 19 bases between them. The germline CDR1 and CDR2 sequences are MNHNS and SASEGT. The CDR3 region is CASCAAGSIDNEQFF. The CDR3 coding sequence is TGTGCCAGCTGTGCGGCCGGGAGTATAGACAATGAGCAGTTCTTC.

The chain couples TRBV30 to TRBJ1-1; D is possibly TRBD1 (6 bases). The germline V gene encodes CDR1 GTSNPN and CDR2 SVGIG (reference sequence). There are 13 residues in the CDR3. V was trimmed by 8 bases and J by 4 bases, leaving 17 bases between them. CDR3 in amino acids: CARNRAEGTEAFF. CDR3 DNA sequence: TGTGCCAGAAACAGGGCAGAGGGCACTGAAGCTTTCTTT.

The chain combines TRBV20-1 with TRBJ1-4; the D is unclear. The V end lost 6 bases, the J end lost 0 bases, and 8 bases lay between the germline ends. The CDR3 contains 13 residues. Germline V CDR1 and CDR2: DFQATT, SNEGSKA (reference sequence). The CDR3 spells CSATGSTNEKLFF. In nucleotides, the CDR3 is TGCAGTGCAACCGGGTCAACTAATGAAAAACTGTTTTTT.

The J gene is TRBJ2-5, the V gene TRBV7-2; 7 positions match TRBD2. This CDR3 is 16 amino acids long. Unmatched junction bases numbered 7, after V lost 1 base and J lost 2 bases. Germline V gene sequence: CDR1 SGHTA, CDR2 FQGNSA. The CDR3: CASSLGVGGRQETQYF. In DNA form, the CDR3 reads TGTGCCAGCAGCTTAGGGGTGGGAGGGAGGCAAGAGACCCAGTACTTC.

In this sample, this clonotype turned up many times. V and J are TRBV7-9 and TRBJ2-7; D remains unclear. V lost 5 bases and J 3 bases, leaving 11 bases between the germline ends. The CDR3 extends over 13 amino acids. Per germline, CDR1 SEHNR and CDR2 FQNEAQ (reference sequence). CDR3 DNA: TGTGCCAGCAGCCGGACGGAAGGCTACGAGCAGTACTTC. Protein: CASSRTEGYEQYF.

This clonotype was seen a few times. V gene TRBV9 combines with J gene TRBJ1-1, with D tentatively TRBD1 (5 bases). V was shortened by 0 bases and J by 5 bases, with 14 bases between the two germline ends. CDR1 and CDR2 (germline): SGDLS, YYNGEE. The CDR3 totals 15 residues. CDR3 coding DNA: TGTGCCAGCAGCGTAGGACTATTCAGGGAGACTGAAGCTTTCTTT. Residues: CASSVGLFRETEAFF. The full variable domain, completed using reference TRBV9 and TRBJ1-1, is DSGVTQTPKHLITATGQRVTLRCSPRSGDLSVYWYQQSLDQGLQFLIQYYNGEERAKGNILERFSAQQFPDLHSELNLSSLELGDSALYFCASSVGLFRETEAFFGQGTRLTVV.

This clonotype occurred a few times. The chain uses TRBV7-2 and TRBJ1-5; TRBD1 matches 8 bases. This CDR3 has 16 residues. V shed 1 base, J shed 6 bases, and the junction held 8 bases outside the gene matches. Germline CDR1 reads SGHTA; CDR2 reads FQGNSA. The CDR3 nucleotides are TGTGCCAGCAGCTTAGATTGGACAGGGTGGGGTCAGCCCCAGCATTTT. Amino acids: CASSLDWTGWGQPQHF.

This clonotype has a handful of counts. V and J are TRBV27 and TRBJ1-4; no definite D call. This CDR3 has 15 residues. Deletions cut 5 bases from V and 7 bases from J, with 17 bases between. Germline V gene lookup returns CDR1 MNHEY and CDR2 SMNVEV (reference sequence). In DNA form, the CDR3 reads TGTGCCAGCAGTCCACGGACCCTATTAGTTGAAAAACTGTTTTTT. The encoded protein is CASSPRTLLVEKLFF.

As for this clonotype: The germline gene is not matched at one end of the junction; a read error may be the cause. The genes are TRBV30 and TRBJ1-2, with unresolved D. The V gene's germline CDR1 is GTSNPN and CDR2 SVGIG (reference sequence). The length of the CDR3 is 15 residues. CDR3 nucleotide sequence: TGTGCCTGGAACTACCGCCGAGATCTGAATGTTGGCAACACCTTC. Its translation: CAWNYRRDLNVGNTF.

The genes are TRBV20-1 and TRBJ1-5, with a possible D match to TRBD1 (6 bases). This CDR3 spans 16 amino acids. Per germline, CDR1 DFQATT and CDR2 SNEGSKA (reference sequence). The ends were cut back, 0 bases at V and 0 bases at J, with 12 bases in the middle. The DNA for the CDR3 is TGCAGTGCTAGAGAAGGGGGTTTTCGTAGCAATCAGCCCCAGCATTTT. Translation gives CSAREGGFRSNQPQHF.